The present entry profiles one T cell receptor (beta chain) with its context. Its target is unknown. This sample was included in a study of cytomegalovirus exposure and HLA in healthy donors. Study conclusions and caveats: The finding came from a later analysis; first-cohort TCR clusters tended to co-occur in the 90 to 150 validation repertoires. The dataset shows that most TCR sequences were rare, while some public TCRs occurred in many donors.

TCRdb keeps only in-frame clones here, not all; method: immunoSEQ multiplex PCR. The table has 120,000 or so clones, 80% to 90% seen once; the top ten hold under 2%. The V and J ends lost 0 bases and 4 bases respectively, with 20 bases between them. Germline V gives CDR1 MNHEY, CDR2 SMNVEV (reference sequence). The length of the CDR3 is 18 residues. The specimen sequenced was PBMCs. The chain is built from TRBV27 and TRBJ2-3; D call uncertain. This TCR was recovered from a woman younger than 35 in good health and CMV-seronegative. Here the CDR3 DNA reads TGTGCCAGCAGTTTATCTGCCTCCCCCAAAGCCATGTCAGATACGCAGTATTTT. It specifies CASSLSASPKAMSDTQYF.